One TCR beta chain is described in this entry. Its target is unknown. The PCR used 60 Vbeta and 13 Jbeta primers. The method was immunoSEQ multiplex PCR; TCRdb's version includes in-frame clones alone and lacks a portion of them. The table for this sample gives roughly 120,000 clones. The data stem from a study of cytomegalovirus exposure and HLA in healthy donors. The CDR3 is made up of 15 amino acids. Germline V CDR1 and CDR2: SGHRS, YFSETQ. V gave up 2 bases and J gave up 0 bases; unmatched junction bases: 1. The study, taken as a whole, reports: The study put 160 or so TCR beta chains on its list as cytomegalovirus-associated. It was reportedly the case that the classifier diagnosed cytomegalovirus status with high specificity and sensitivity.

The receptor's source is a man aged 30 to 45 in good health and CMV-seronegative. Material: PBMCs. This sequence joins TRBV5-1 and TRBJ2-7; TRBD1 matches at 11 bases. CDR3 sequence: CASSFGTGGSYEQYF. CDR3 coding DNA: TGCGCCAGCAGCTTTGGGACAGGGGGCTCCTACGAGCAGTACTTC. Together with reference TRBV5-1 and TRBJ2-7, the CDR3 gives the full variable domain: KAGVTQTPRYLIKTRGQQVTLSCSPISGHRSVSWYQQTPGQGLQFLFEYFSETQRNKGNFPGRFSGRQFSNSRSEMNVSTLELGDSALYLCASSFGTGGSYEQYFGPGTRLTVT.